One sample yielded the 24 T cell receptor beta chains listed below, sequenced in a study of OX40 agonist ivuxolimab in advanced cancers. Libraries were prepared by immunoSEQ multiplex PCR; TCRdb keeps only in-frame clonotypes and omits some of them. Among fewer than 20,000 clones listed, 75% to 80% were seen once. This specimen was CD4+ or CD8+ T cells sorted from blood, taken in a trial of the OX40 agonist ivuxolimab. These receptors were obtained from an adult with an advanced solid tumor such as melanoma, head and neck, liver or kidney cancer.

The chain is built from TRBV27 and TRBJ2-1; TRBD2 matches 11 bases. After removal of 8 bases from V and 11 bases from J, the junction contained 11 bases not matched to a gene. The CDR3 loop spans 14 amino acids. From germline, CDR1 is MNHEY and CDR2 SMNVEV (reference sequence). CDR3 region: CASLRPASGGQQFF. CDR3 in DNA: TGTGCCAGCCTGAGGCCGGCTAGCGGGGGGCAGCAGTTCTTC.

The gene calls are TRBV7-6 and TRBJ2-3; 9 bases fit TRBD1. The length of the CDR3 is 13 residues. Germline V gene lookup returns CDR1 SGHVS and CDR2 FNYEAQ. With V trimmed by 3 bases and J by 6 bases, 1 base remained unmatched. CDR3 DNA sequence: TGTGCCAGCAGCTTCACAGGGGGCGATACGCAGTATTTT. This codes for CASSFTGGDTQYF.

The CDR3 sequence is CASSPTAGESTIYF. Written as DNA, the CDR3 is TGTGCCAGCTCACCCACTGCGGGGGAAAGCACCATATATTTT. This sequence joins TRBV18 and TRBJ1-3; D may be TRBD1 (5 bases). The length of the CDR3 is 14 residues. Germline V CDR1 and CDR2: KGHSH, LQKENI. V was trimmed by 3 bases and J by 9 bases, leaving 15 bases between them.

The chain carries TRBV5-1 and TRBJ1-4, with 8 bases aligning to TRBD1. Looked up from germline, CDR1 is SGHRS and CDR2 is YFSETQ. J was trimmed by 10 bases and V by 4 bases; bases with no gene match: 15. CDR3 length: 16 amino acids. Here the CDR3 reads CASSAAQGAPHGKLFF. The CDR3 DNA reads TGCGCCAGCAGCGCTGCGCAGGGGGCCCCCCACGGAAAACTGTTTTTT.

V gene TRBV18 combines with J gene TRBJ2-5; possible D gene TRBD2, 6 bases. V shed 6 bases and J shed 11 bases, with 22 bases lying between them. The CDR3 loop spans 14 amino acids. Per germline, CDR1 KGHSH and CDR2 LQKENI. The CDR3 reads CASSRQGGVEEQYF. In nucleotides, the CDR3 is TGTGCCAGCTCTCGGCAGGGAGGCGTGGAAGAGCAGTACTTC. Full variable domain (outside the CDR3, taken from reference TRBV18 and TRBJ2-5): NAGVMQNPRHLVRRRGQEARLRCSPMKGHSHVYWYRQLPEEGLKFMVYLQKENIIDESGMPKERFSAEFPKEGPSILRIQQVVRGDSAAYFCASSRQGGVEEQYFGPGTRLLVL.

The J gene is TRBJ2-7, the V gene TRBV6-1; D perhaps matches TRBD2 (5 bases). The CDR3 totals 13 residues. Between the trimmed V and J ends, which lost 8 bases and 7 bases, there was a span of 18 bases. Germline-derived CDR1 and CDR2 are MNHNS and SASEGT. The CDR3 spells CASEKAEVREQYF. The CDR3 bases are TGTGCCAGCGAGAAAGCGGAGGTGCGGGAGCAGTACTTC.

This clone was counted once. The rearrangement links TRBV5-7 to TRBJ2-7, with a possible D match to TRBD2 (6 bases). TRBV5-7 is placed among ORFs of uncertain function. The CDR3 covers 14 residues. V was trimmed by 4 bases and J by 3 bases, leaving 14 bases between them. The CDR3 here is CASSQASGVYEQYF. The CDR3, as DNA: TGTGCCAGCAGCCAAGCATCGGGAGTCTACGAGCAGTACTTC.

This chain links TRBV5-1 with TRBJ2-7; D call uncertain. CDR1 is SGHRS, CDR2 YFSETQ, per germline. Trimming pared 0 bases from V and 2 bases from J, leaving 9 bases between. This CDR3 spans 14 amino acids. The CDR3 nucleotides read TGCGCCAGCAGCTTGGAGGCACATACCTACGAGCAGTACTTC. Encoded protein: CASSLEAHTYEQYF.

The DNA of the CDR3 is TGTGCCAGCAGCTTGACAGGAGTAGTCGCCCAGCCCCAGCATTTT. This encodes CASSLTGVVAQPQHF. The rearrangement uses TRBV4-2 and TRBJ1-5; tentative D call: TRBD1 (6 bases). The ends were cut back, 5 bases at V and 7 bases at J, with 18 bases in the middle. In germline, CDR1 is LGHNA, CDR2 YNFKEQ. The CDR3 length is 15 residues.

The chain carries TRBV5-1 and TRBJ2-7; D might be TRBD2 (5 bases). Trimming left V 0 bases short and J 6 bases short, with 16 bases between. Per germline, CDR1 SGHRS and CDR2 YFSETQ. The CDR3 consists of 15 residues. Here the CDR3 reads CASSLDGRTAVEQYF. The CDR3 DNA is TGCGCCAGCAGCTTGGATGGCCGGACTGCCGTCGAGCAGTACTTC.

There are a few counts of this clone. CDR3 amino acids: CASSVGGQTNYGYTF. The CDR3 region has the DNA TGTGCCAGCAGCGTAGGAGGACAAACTAACTATGGCTACACCTTC. This sequence joins TRBV9 and TRBJ1-2, with D perhaps TRBD1 (5 bases). V lost 0 bases and J lost 0, with 9 bases in between. The CDR3 is 15 residues long. From germline, CDR1 is SGDLS and CDR2 YYNGEE.

This clone was observed once. J is TRBJ2-3 and V is TRBV5-6, with D unclear. The CDR3 runs 14 residues. Germline V gene data show CDR1 as SGHDT and CDR2 as YYEEEE. V gave up 4 bases and J gave up 2 bases, with 11 bases separating them. The CDR3 DNA follows: TGTGCCAGCAGCGACCGGCCTCTCACAGATACGCAGTATTTT. This codes for CASSDRPLTDTQYF.

The chain joins TRBV7-2 to TRBJ2-1, with TRBD2 identical over 11 bases. The CDR3 spans 15 residues. CDR1 and CDR2 (germline): SGHTA, FQGNSA. J lost 9 bases, V lost 5 bases, and 9 bases had no gene match. The CDR3 region has the DNA TGTGCCAGCAGCAAAACTAGCGGGGGCCATAGTGAGCAGTTCTTC. Residues: CASSKTSGGHSEQFF.

The V and J genes are TRBV30 and TRBJ1-6; D perhaps matches TRBD1 (6 bases). The CDR3 extends over 14 amino acids. The V gene's germline CDR1 is GTSNPN and CDR2 SVGIG (reference sequence). Trimming removed 2 bases from V and 9 bases from J, with 14 bases in between. The CDR3 coding sequence is TGTGCCTGGAGTTCAGGGGATCAGGGTTCACCCCTCCACTTT. Its protein product is CAWSSGDQGSPLHF.

This clone has only a few counts. The chain recombines TRBV7-2 with TRBJ1-5; D is unclear. Between the trimmed V and J ends, which lost 1 base and 3 bases, there was a span of 10 bases. The CDR3 extends over 15 amino acids. Germline V gene sequence: CDR1 SGHTA, CDR2 FQGNSA. The CDR3 sequence: CASSLVRQDNQPQHF. DNA of the CDR3: TGTGCCAGCAGCTTAGTTAGGCAGGACAATCAGCCCCAGCATTTT.

This clone showed up just once. The J gene is TRBJ1-3, the V gene TRBV5-1, with 8 bases identical to TRBD1. V shed 1 base, J shed 4 bases, and the junction held 7 bases outside the gene matches. The CDR3 is 16 residues long. The V gene's germline CDR1 is SGHRS and CDR2 YFSETQ. CDR3 DNA: TGCGCCAGCAGCTTGTCGCAGGGGGCTGGAGGAAACACCATATATTTT. Protein product: CASSLSQGAGGNTIYF.

The J gene is TRBJ1-2, the V gene TRBV4-2; possibly TRBD1 for D (6 bases). Looked up from germline, CDR1 is LGHNA and CDR2 is YNFKEQ. With 0 bases removed from V and 2 bases from J, the gap between germline ends came to 13 bases. This CDR3 has 16 residues. Here the CDR3 DNA reads TGTGCCAGCAGCCAAGACCTCCGGACAGAAAACTATGGCTACACCTTC. Translation: CASSQDLRTENYGYTF.

The gene calls are TRBV5-4 and TRBJ1-4; 7 bases align to TRBD1. Trimming at V came to 0 bases and at J to 5 bases, leaving 1 base not matched to a gene. The CDR3 length is 14 residues. The germline CDR1 and CDR2 sequences are SGHNT and YYREEE (reference sequence). This chain's CDR3 is CASSLAGGNEKLFF. CDR3 nucleotides: TGTGCCAGCAGCTTGGCAGGGGGGAATGAAAAACTGTTTTTT.

The chain carries TRBV28 and TRBJ2-4; the D is unclear. CDR3 length: 14 amino acids. V was shortened by 3 bases and J by 0 bases, with 6 bases between the two germline ends. Per germline, CDR1 MDHEN and CDR2 SYDVKM. Here the CDR3 DNA reads TGTGCCAGCAGTTTCGGTAAAGCCAAAAACATTCAGTACTTC. Its translation: CASSFGKAKNIQYF.

The rearrangement links TRBV6-4 to TRBJ2-3; TRBD1 matches 7 bases. CDR3 size: 16 residues. The junction had 12 bases not matched to a gene; V was cut back by 2 bases and J by 7 bases. From germline, CDR1 is MRHNA and CDR2 SNTAGT. The CDR3 loop is CASSDLHRTGKNTQYF. CDR3 DNA sequence: TGTGCCAGCAGTGACCTCCATAGGACAGGCAAAAATACGCAGTATTTT.

Remarks on this clone: At one of its ends the junction is not consistent with the germline gene, which may arise from a read error. This rearrangement joins TRBV7-2 to TRBJ2-1, with D possibly being TRBD2 (6 bases). Per germline, CDR1 SGHTA and CDR2 FQGNSA. This CDR3 has 12 amino acids. Written as DNA, the CDR3 is TGTGCCAGCAGCTTCGCGGGGCAGGACTGGGTCTTC. Translated, it gives CASSFAGQDWVF.

There are a few counts of this clone. The chain couples TRBV27 to TRBJ1-6; 7 bases are a match to TRBD1. The CDR3 loop spans 15 amino acids. V gave up 5 bases and J gave up 9 bases; unmatched junction bases: 10. Germline loops: CDR1 MNHEY, CDR2 SMNVEV (reference sequence). The CDR3 DNA follows: TGTGCCAGCAGTCCGATAGACAGGGATCTTTCACCCCTCCACTTT. Translated, it gives CASSPIDRDLSPLHF.

The J gene is TRBJ1-2, the V gene TRBV10-3; 10 nucleotides align to TRBD1. This CDR3 has 14 residues. V dropped 6 bases and J dropped 1; count of bases not matched to a gene: 2. Germline loops: CDR1 ENHRY, CDR2 SYGVKD. The CDR3 sequence: CAIRGQGDNYGYTF. The CDR3 region has the DNA TGTGCCATCAGAGGACAGGGGGATAACTATGGCTACACCTTC.

Only one count was recorded for this clone. The chain carries TRBV9 and TRBJ2-7, with D possibly TRBD2 on 6 matching bases. Trimming pared 0 bases from V and 0 bases from J, leaving 10 bases between. The CDR3 is 15 residues long. Germline-derived CDR1 and CDR2 are SGDLS and YYNGEE. CDR3 in amino acids: CASSVGGGDSYEQYF. The CDR3 coding sequence is TGTGCCAGCAGCGTAGGAGGCGGGGACTCCTACGAGCAGTACTTC.